The following is a T cell receptor (beta chain) sequence with its context. Germline CDR1 reads SGHVS; CDR2 reads FQNEAQ. The CDR3 has 15 amino acids. The V end lost 1 base, the J end lost 2 bases, and 12 bases lay between the germline ends. Assay: immunoSEQ multiplex PCR; the TCRdb copy retains only in-frame clones and omits some. The data show some 32,000 clones, with more than 85% seen just once and 0.85% to 1% held by the top ten. The sample originates from a study of monozygotic twins with cystic fibrosis. This receptor was taken from a girl aged 2-10 years with cystic fibrosis. Specimen: blood. V gene TRBV7-8 combines with J gene TRBJ2-7, with D hard to call. Here the CDR3 reads CASSLGRSITYEQYF. The CDR3 DNA is TGTGCCAGCAGCTTAGGAAGGTCTATCACCTACGAGCAGTACTTC.